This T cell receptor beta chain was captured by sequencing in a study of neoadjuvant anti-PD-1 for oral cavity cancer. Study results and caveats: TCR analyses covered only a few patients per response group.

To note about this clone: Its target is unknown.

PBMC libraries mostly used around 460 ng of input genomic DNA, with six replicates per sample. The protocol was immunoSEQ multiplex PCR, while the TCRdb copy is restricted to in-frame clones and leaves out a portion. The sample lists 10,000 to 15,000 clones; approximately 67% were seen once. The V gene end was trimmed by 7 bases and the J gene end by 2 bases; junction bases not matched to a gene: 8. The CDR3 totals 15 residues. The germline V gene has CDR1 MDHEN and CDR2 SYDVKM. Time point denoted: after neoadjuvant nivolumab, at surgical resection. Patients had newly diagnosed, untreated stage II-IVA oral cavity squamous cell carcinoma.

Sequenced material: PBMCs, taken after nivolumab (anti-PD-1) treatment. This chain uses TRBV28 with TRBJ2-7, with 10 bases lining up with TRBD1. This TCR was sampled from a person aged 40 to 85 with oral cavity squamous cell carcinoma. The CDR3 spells CASIVGQGGTYEQYF. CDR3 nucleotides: TGTGCCAGCATTGTAGGACAGGGGGGAACCTACGAGCAGTACTTC.